Listed here are 23 T cell receptor beta chains from one sample, sequenced in a study of cytomegalovirus exposure and HLA in healthy donors (dated by TCRdb to 2015 to 2018). The receptor library was made with the immunoSEQ multiplex PCR assay. The immuneACCESS repertoire file appears here via TCRdb, limited to in-frame rearrangements. These files lack a portion of the clones; in checked studies, under half of the deficit traces to unresolved V genes, and the cause of the others is not known. The sample yields some 88,000 clones; about 96% were counted once. Around 0.78% of the sample comes from the top ten. The sequencing input was PBMCs. The source is a man aged 18 to 35 in good health and CMV-seronegative.

V usage is TRBV11-2 and J usage is TRBJ2-5; 16 nucleotides match TRBD2. Germline assignment: CDR1 SGHAT and CDR2 FQNNGV. The CDR3 has 17 residues. V was clipped by 4 bases and J by 5 bases; unmatched bases: 7. CDR3 loop: CASSSGTSGRARETQYF. CDR3 DNA: TGTGCCAGCAGCTCCGGGACTAGCGGGAGGGCCCGGGAGACCCAGTACTTC. The full variable domain, in which reference TRBV11-2 and TRBJ2-5 provide the parts outside the CDR3, is EAGVAQSPRYKIIEKRQSVAFWCNPISGHATLYWYQQILGQGPKLLIQFQNNGVVDDSQLPKDRFSAERLKGVDSTLKIQPAKLEDSAVYLCASSSGTSGRARETQYFGPGTRLLVL.

The chain couples TRBV6-5 to TRBJ2-3; TRBD1 agrees at 8 bases. V trimming: 6 bases; J trimming: 4 bases; junction bases outside the gene matches: 6. This CDR3 has 14 residues. Germline loops: CDR1 MNHEY, CDR2 SVGAGI. This CDR3 is CASRMDRDPDTQYF. In DNA, the CDR3 is TGTGCCAGCAGGATGGACAGGGACCCAGATACGCAGTATTTT.

The rearrangement joins TRBV5-1 to TRBJ2-1, with TRBD2 identical over 10 bases. Germline V CDR1 and CDR2: SGHRS, YFSETQ. V was pared by 0 bases and J by 3 bases, with 0 bases of the junction left unmatched. CDR3 size: 15 residues. The CDR3 coding sequence is TGCGCCAGCAGCTTGGGGACTAGCGGCTACAATGAGCAGTTCTTC. Translated: CASSLGTSGYNEQFF. The whole variable domain, filled in from reference TRBV5-1 and TRBJ2-1, reads KAGVTQTPRYLIKTRGQQVTLSCSPISGHRSVSWYQQTPGQGLQFLFEYFSETQRNKGNFPGRFSGRQFSNSRSEMNVSTLELGDSALYLCASSLGTSGYNEQFFGPGTRLTVL.

The chain links TRBV5-1 to TRBJ1-4, with a possible D match to TRBD1 (5 bases). CDR1 SGHRS and CDR2 YFSETQ come from the germline V gene. Trimming cost V 3 bases and J 8 bases, with 17 bases left between them. The CDR3 runs to 15 residues. This chain's CDR3 is CASSWGLGGVEKLFF. CDR3 DNA sequence: TGCGCCAGCAGCTGGGGACTCGGCGGCGTGGAAAAACTGTTTTTT.

The count of this clone is one. V and J are TRBV11-3 and TRBJ2-6, with 9 nucleotides matching TRBD1. Trimming cost V 5 bases and J 0 bases; bases outside gene matches: 11. The germline CDR1 and CDR2 sequences are SGHNT and YENEEA. CDR3 length: 19 residues. In DNA, the CDR3 is TGTGCCAGCAGCCCAGGGACAGGGAATGCTCTCTCTGGGGCCAACGTCCTGACTTTC. Translating gives CASSPGTGNALSGANVLTF.

This clone was observed a single time. The rearrangement joins TRBV9 to TRBJ2-1; the D gene is possibly TRBD2 (6 bases). V was cut by 0 bases and J by 0 bases, with 19 bases left in between. CDR3 length: 19 residues. The germline V gene encodes CDR1 SGDLS and CDR2 YYNGEE. The chain's CDR3 is CASSVGGVRSASSYNEQFF. The CDR3 DNA reads TGTGCCAGCAGCGTAGGGGGGGTCCGGAGCGCGAGCTCCTACAATGAGCAGTTCTTC.

J is TRBJ2-3 and V is TRBV7-3; D is uncertain. The length of the CDR3 is 13 residues. Trimming cost V 2 bases and J 1 base, with 4 bases left between them. CDR1 SGHTA and CDR2 FQGTGA come from the germline V gene. DNA of the CDR3: TGTGCCAGCAGCTTACCTGGCACAGATACGCAGTATTTT. Translation: CASSLPGTDTQYF.

The chain combines TRBV15 with TRBJ2-7; TRBD1 agrees at 9 bases. This CDR3 is built from 15 residues. Germline V gene data show CDR1 as LNHNV and CDR2 as YYDKDF (reference sequence). After removal of 2 bases from V and 3 bases from J, the junction contained 5 bases not matched to a gene. Here the CDR3 reads CATSRQQGASYEQYF. The CDR3 bases are TGTGCCACCAGCAGACAACAGGGGGCTAGCTACGAGCAGTACTTC.

The chain links TRBV5-6 to TRBJ2-7; 7 bases line up with TRBD1. Losses at the gene ends were 4 bases for V and 2 bases for J; bases not matched to a gene: 6. Germline V gene lookup returns CDR1 SGHDT and CDR2 YYEEEE. CDR3 length: 14 residues. CDR3 sequence: CASSLTGVPYEQYF. CDR3 sequence (DNA): TGTGCCAGCAGCCTCACAGGGGTTCCCTACGAGCAGTACTTC.

In nucleotides, the CDR3 is TGCAGTGCTAGAGATGGGCTAGCTCAGTACTTC. This sequence encodes CSARDGLAQYF. This chain joins TRBV20-1 and TRBJ2-4; the D gene is possibly TRBD2 (5 bases). Germline assignment: CDR1 DFQATT and CDR2 SNEGSKA (reference sequence). The CDR3 is 11 amino acids. Trimming left V 0 bases short and J 12 bases short, with 9 bases between.

The chain has TRBV27 and TRBJ1-1; a weak D match, TRBD1 (6 bases). CDR3 size: 13 residues. V gave up 5 bases and J gave up 4 bases, with 11 bases separating them. Germline V CDR1 and CDR2: MNHEY, SMNVEV (reference sequence). Here the CDR3 reads CASSLQGLTEAFF. The CDR3 DNA reads as TGTGCCAGCAGTCTACAGGGTCTCACTGAAGCTTTCTTT.

This sequence joins TRBV5-6 and TRBJ2-1; possibly TRBD2 for D (6 bases). This CDR3 has 16 residues. The V gene lost 4 bases and the J gene lost 6 bases, with 20 bases spanning the gap. Germline assignment: CDR1 SGHDT and CDR2 YYEEEE. CDR3 sequence reads: CASSPIGPGVGNEQFF. CDR3 in DNA: TGTGCCAGCAGCCCTATTGGTCCGGGAGTCGGCAATGAGCAGTTCTTC.

This clone was seen only a few times. CDR3 DNA: TGTGCCAGCATGACTAGCCCGGACCAATACGAGCAGTACGTC. Its protein product is CASMTSPDQYEQYV. The chain uses TRBV6-1 and TRBJ2-7; 7 nucleotides line up with TRBD2. The J segment lost 4 bases and the V segment lost 7 bases, leaving 10 bases of the junction unmatched. This CDR3 contains 14 residues. Germline CDR1 MNHNS, CDR2 SASEGT.

The chain has TRBV7-3 and TRBJ1-1; TRBD1 agrees at 7 bases. The germline gives CDR1 SGHTA, CDR2 FQGTGA. There are 13 residues in the CDR3. V shed 5 bases, J shed 4 bases, and the junction held 4 bases outside the gene matches. The CDR3 DNA reads TGTGCCAGCAGCGCCGACAGGGCCACTGAAGCTTTCTTT. Residues: CASSADRATEAFF. The whole variable domain, remainder taken from reference TRBV7-3 and TRBJ1-1, is GAGVSQTPSNKVTEKGKYVELRCDPISGHTALYWYRQSLGQGPEFLIYFQGTGAADDSGLPNDRFFAVRPEGSVSTLKIQRTERGDSAVYLCASSADRATEAFFGQGTRLTVV.

The rearrangement joins TRBV27 to TRBJ1-2; D may be TRBD1 (6 bases). From germline, CDR1 is MNHEY and CDR2 SMNVEV (reference sequence). The CDR3 consists of 12 residues. V was cut by 8 bases and J by 3 bases, with 10 bases left in between. This CDR3 reads CASGRTDYGYTF. In DNA form, the CDR3 reads TGTGCCAGCGGAAGGACAGACTATGGCTACACCTTC.

The chain is built from TRBV2 and TRBJ2-1, with a possible D match to TRBD2 (6 bases). This CDR3 spans 15 amino acids. Germline CDR1 is SNHLY and CDR2 is FYNNEI. Trimming shortened V by 1 base and J by 8 bases, and 15 bases separated the two germline ends. The CDR3 DNA reads TGTGCCAGCAGTGAAGTGGGAGGAGGGGTCGATGAGCAGTTCTTC. Translation gives CASSEVGGGVDEQFF.

The rearrangement joins TRBV5-8 to TRBJ2-3, with D maybe TRBD1 (7 bases). The V and J ends lost 4 bases and 3 bases respectively, with 18 bases between them. Germline assignment: CDR1 SGHTS and CDR2 YDEGEE. The CDR3 covers 16 residues. CDR3 in amino acids: CASSPGASGGTDTQYF. CDR3 in DNA: TGTGCCAGCAGCCCTGGGGCCTCAGGGGGGACAGATACGCAGTATTTT. The entire variable domain, with the rest obtained from reference TRBV5-8 and TRBJ2-3, is as follows: EAGVTQSPTHLIKTRGQQATLRCSPISGHTSVYWYQQALGLGLQFLLWYDEGEERNRGNFPPRFSGRQFPNYSSELNVNALELEDSALYLCASSPGASGGTDTQYFGPGTRLTVL.

CDR3 DNA: TGCGCCAGCAGTGAGGCGGTCTACAGGGGGGATAATGAGCAGTTCTTC. It codes for CASSEAVYRGDNEQFF. V gene TRBV10-2 combines with J gene TRBJ2-1; 8 bases are a match to TRBD1. This CDR3 has 16 amino acids. The V segment lost 2 bases and the J segment 7 bases; nucleotides outside the gene matches: 10. The V gene's germline CDR1 is WSHSY and CDR2 SAAADI.

The chain has TRBV19 and TRBJ1-2; 7 nucleotides line up with TRBD1. With V trimmed by 5 bases and J by 2 bases, 5 bases remained unmatched. In germline, CDR1 is LNHDA, CDR2 SQIVND (reference sequence). The CDR3 covers 14 residues. In DNA form, the CDR3 reads TGTGCCAGTAGTGAAACGACAGGGAACTATGGCTACACCTTC. This codes for CASSETTGNYGYTF. The entire variable domain, with the rest obtained from reference TRBV19 and TRBJ1-2, is as follows: DGGITQSPKYLFRKEGQNVTLSCEQNLNHDAMYWYRQDPGQGLRLIYYSQIVNDFQKGDIAEGYSVSREKKESFPLTVTSAQKNPTAFYLCASSETTGNYGYTFGSGTRLTVV.

This clone was picked up one time. V and J are TRBV27 and TRBJ2-1; TRBD2 matches 7 bases. This CDR3 has 13 amino acids. After removal of 5 bases from V and 9 bases from J, the junction contained 7 bases not matched to a gene. In germline, CDR1 is MNHEY, CDR2 SMNVEV (reference sequence). CDR3 bases: TGTGCCAGCAGTCCCTCGGGAGGAGGTGAGCAGTTCTTC. Its protein product is CASSPSGGGEQFF.

This CDR3 is CASPPYKRAPAYNEQFF. CDR3 in DNA: TGTGCCAGCCCCCCCTATAAGAGAGCCCCGGCCTACAATGAGCAGTTCTTC. J is TRBJ2-1 and V is TRBV21-1; the D segment call TRBD2 is taken from the table without a DNA check. TRBV21-1 is assigned pseudogene status. This CDR3 is built from 17 residues.

This clone was observed once. This rearrangement joins TRBV10-3 to TRBJ2-7; 11 bases are a match to TRBD2. Germline CDR1 is ENHRY and CDR2 is SYGVKD. Trimming at V came to 4 bases and at J to 6 bases, leaving 5 bases not matched to a gene. CDR3 length: 14 amino acids. In nucleotides, the CDR3 is TGTGCCATCAGTGTAGCGGGAGGGCAGGGCGAGCAGTACGTC. Residues: CAISVAGGQGEQYV.

As concerns this clone: At one of its ends the junction is not consistent with the germline gene, which may arise from a read error. The chain uses TRBV7-9 and TRBJ1-1, with D hard to call. The CDR3 has 13 amino acids. Germline CDR1 is SEHNR and CDR2 is FQNEAQ (reference sequence). The CDR3 region has the DNA TGTGCCAGCAGCTCGAAGCCTAACCTTGTCGTAATCTTT. Amino acid sequence: CASSSKPNLVVIF.